The source of this TCR beta chain is a study of T-cell memory formation after mild COVID-19. Only one count was recorded for this clonotype. TCRdb passed the 5' RACE reads through MiXCR, listing each CDR3 protein once. The data hold tens of thousands of distinct CDR3 sequences, with roughly 25% observed a single time. Trimming stripped 3 bases from V and 7 bases from J, with 8 bases between. From germline, CDR1 is SGHNT and CDR2 YYREEE (reference sequence). The CDR3 extends over 12 amino acids. The sample consisted of PBMCs or a T cell subset sorted from them (not recorded which). The sequence derives from a man younger than 30 who had mild COVID-19 (a few samples of this study predate the infection). Cell type and time point are not known. The chain employs TRBV5-4 and TRBJ2-1; D gene unclear. The CDR3 DNA sequence: TGTGCCAGCAGCTCAGAGACGAATGAGCAGTTCTTC. Protein sequence: CASSSETNEQFF. The full variable domain, its missing parts supplied by reference TRBV5-4 and TRBJ2-1, is ETGVTQSPTHLIKTRGQQVTLRCSSQSGHNTVSWYQQALGQGPQFIFQYYREEENGRGNFPPRFSGLQFPNYSSELNVNALELDDSALYLCASSSETNEQFFGPGTRLTVL.